This T cell receptor beta chain derives from a study of blood T cell repertoires in COVID-19. Study in general: Specimens from acute and convalescent COVID-19 originated in the United States, Italy and Spain. PBMCs, B-cell-depleted T cells, or T cells were the source of the cDNA or gDNA that made up the material.

Authors' processing steps: Reference gene primer amplification gave estimated nucleated cell counts. TCRdb's table, derived via immunoSEQ multiplex PCR, lists solely in-frame clones and lacks some. V and J calls and clone size are copied from that table; D and trimming were computed from the DNA. The table records about 190,000 clones, less than 90% of them present only once. From germline, CDR1 is MDHEN and CDR2 SYDVKM. V shed 6 bases, J shed 3 bases, and the junction held 11 bases outside the gene matches. The CDR3 sequence is 15 residues long. Sample: peripheral blood. The V call is TRBV28, the J call TRBJ2-7, with 7 bases aligning to TRBD2. The sequence derives from a woman in her thirties or forties with acute or convalescent COVID-19. In nucleotides, the CDR3 is TGTGCCAGCAGACGGGGGGAGGGGATCAGCTACGAGCAGTACTTC. Encoded protein: CASRRGEGISYEQYF.